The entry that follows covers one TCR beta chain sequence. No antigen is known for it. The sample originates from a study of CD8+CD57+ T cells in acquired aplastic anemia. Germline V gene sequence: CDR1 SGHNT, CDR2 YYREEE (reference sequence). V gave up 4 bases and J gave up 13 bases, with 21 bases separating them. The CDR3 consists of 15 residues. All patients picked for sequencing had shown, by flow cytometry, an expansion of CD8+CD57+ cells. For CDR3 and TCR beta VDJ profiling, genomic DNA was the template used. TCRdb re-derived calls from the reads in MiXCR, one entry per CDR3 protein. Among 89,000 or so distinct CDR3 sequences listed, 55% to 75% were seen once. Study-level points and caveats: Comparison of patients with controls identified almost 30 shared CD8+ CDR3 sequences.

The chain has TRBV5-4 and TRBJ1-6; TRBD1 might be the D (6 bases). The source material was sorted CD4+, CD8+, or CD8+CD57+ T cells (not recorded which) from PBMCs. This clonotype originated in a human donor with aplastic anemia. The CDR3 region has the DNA TGTGCCAGCAGCCCCGGACAGTACCCAGACGGGCCCCTCCACTTT. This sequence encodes CASSPGQYPDGPLHF.